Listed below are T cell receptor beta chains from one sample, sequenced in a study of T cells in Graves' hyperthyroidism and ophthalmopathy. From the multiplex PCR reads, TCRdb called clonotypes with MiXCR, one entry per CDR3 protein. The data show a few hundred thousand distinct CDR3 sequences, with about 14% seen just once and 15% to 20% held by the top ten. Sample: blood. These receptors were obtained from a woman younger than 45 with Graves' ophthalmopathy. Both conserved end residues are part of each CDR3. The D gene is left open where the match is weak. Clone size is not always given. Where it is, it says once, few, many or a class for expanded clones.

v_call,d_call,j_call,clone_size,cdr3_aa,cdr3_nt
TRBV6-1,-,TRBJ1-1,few,CASSDKGGRTFTEAFF,TGTGCCAGCAGTGATAAAGGGGGTCGGACCTTCACTGAAGCTTTCTTT
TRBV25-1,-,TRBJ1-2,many,CASSAPPTGNYGYTF,TGTGCCAGCAGTGCCCCACCCACAGGGAACTATGGCTACACCTTC
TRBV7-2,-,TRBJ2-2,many,CASSPLARSGTGELFF,TGTGCCAGCAGCCCGTTGGCCAGGTCAGGCACCGGGGAGCTGTTTTTT
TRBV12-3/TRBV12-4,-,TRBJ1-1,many,CASSLNGGANTEAFF,TGTGCCAGCAGCCTGAATGGGGGAGCCAACACTGAAGCTTTCTTT
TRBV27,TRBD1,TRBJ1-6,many,CASSSRTGGNSPLHF,TGTGCCAGCAGTTCCCGAACAGGGGGTAATTCACCCCTCCACTTT
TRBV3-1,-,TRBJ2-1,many,CASSQDNRDYNEQFF,TGTGCCAGCAGCCAGGACAACAGGGACTACAATGAGCAGTTCTTC
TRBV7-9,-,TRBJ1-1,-,CASSLARGMDTEAFF,TGTGCCAGCAGCTTAGCGCGAGGCATGGACACTGAAGCTTTCTTT
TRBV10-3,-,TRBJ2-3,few,CAIRGQSGDTQYF,TGTGCCATCAGGGGACAAAGTGGAGATACGCAGTATTTT
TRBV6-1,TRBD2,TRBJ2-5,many,CASRLAGGPETQYF,TGTGCCAGCAGGCTAGCGGGGGGGCCCGAGACCCAGTACTTC
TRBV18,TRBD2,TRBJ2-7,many,CASSPRRGGGSSYEQYF,TGTGCCAGCTCACCACGCCGAGGAGGCGGGAGCTCCTACGAGCAGTACTTC
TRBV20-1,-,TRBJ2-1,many,CSARPLLAALYNEQFF,TGCAGTGCTAGGCCTTTGCTCGCCGCTCTATACAATGAGCAGTTCTTC
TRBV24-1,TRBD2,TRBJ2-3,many,CATSDPRGDTQYF,TGTGCCACCAGTGACCCGCGGGGGGATACGCAGTATTTT
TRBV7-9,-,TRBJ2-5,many,CASRLAVTQYF,TGTGCCAGCAGACTCGCCGTGACCCAGTACTTC
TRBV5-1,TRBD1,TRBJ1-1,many,CASGTGVTEAFF,TGCGCCAGCGGGACAGGGGTGACTGAAGCTTTCTTT
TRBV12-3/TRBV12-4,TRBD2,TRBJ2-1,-,CASSSRRSGGRFIYNEQFF,TGTGCCAGCAGTTCACGACGTAGCGGGGGCCGATTTATATACAATGAGCAGTTCTTC
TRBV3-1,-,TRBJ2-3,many,CASSHRPRGGTTDTQYF,TGTGCCAGCAGCCACCGACCCAGGGGGGGAACTACAGATACGCAGTATTTT
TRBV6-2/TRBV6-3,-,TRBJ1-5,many,CASNLGGGGNQPQHF,TGTGCCAGCAACCTTGGTGGGGGCGGCAATCAGCCCCAGCATTTT
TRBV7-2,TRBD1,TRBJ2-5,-,CASGGQGQETQYF,TGTGCCAGCGGCGGACAGGGGCAAGAGACCCAGTACTTC
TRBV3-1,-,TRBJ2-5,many,CASSQIPLAVETQYF,TGTGCCAGCAGCCAAATACCACTAGCTGTAGAGACCCAGTACTTC
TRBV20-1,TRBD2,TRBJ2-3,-,CSARVSSSGGRTDTQYF,TGCAGTGCTAGAGTCTCGTCTAGCGGGGGCCGCACAGATACGCAGTATTTT
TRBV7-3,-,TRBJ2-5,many,CASSPSGAKETQYF,TGTGCCAGCAGCCCGTCGGGGGCCAAGGAGACCCAGTACTTC
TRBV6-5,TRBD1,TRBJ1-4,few,CASRLRDRRLGNEKLFF,TGTGCCAGCAGACTGAGGGACAGGAGGTTGGGTAATGAAAAACTGTTTTTT
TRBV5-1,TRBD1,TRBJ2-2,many,CASSGTDRGYLSGELFF,TGCGCCAGCAGCGGCACGGACAGGGGCTATCTTTCCGGGGAGCTGTTTTTT